Shown below are 20 T cell receptor beta chains from a single sample sequenced in a study of cytomegalovirus exposure and HLA in healthy donors. Primers for the PCR totalled 60 Vbeta and 13 Jbeta. This table comes from immunoSEQ multiplex PCR, and its TCRdb copy is limited to in-frame clones, with some not included. This table has over 150,000 clones, around 81% appearing once. Sequenced: PBMCs. These receptors were obtained from a woman aged 25 to 39 in good health and CMV-seronegative.

The chain combines TRBV11-2 with TRBJ2-5, with a possible D match to TRBD2 (5 bases). The CDR3 is 15 residues long. Looked up from germline, CDR1 is SGHAT and CDR2 is FQNNGV. Trimming removed 5 bases from V and 2 bases from J, with 15 bases in between. CDR3 sequence (DNA): TGTGCCAGCAGCCAACGGGGAACCGTGCAAGAGACCCAGTACTTC. Translation: CASSQRGTVQETQYF.

The chain couples TRBV2 to TRBJ2-3; tentatively, D is TRBD2 (6 bases). The V and J ends lost 7 bases and 2 bases respectively, with 16 bases between them. This CDR3 is 15 amino acids long. Germline loops: CDR1 SNHLY, CDR2 FYNNEI. The CDR3 loop reads CASILRGEITDTQYF. The CDR3 coding sequence is TGTGCCAGCATTCTCCGCGGGGAAATCACAGATACGCAGTATTTT.

The chain links TRBV7-6 to TRBJ2-1; 12 positions agree with TRBD2. The CDR3 runs 17 residues. From germline, CDR1 is SGHVS and CDR2 FNYEAQ. V lost 6 bases to trimming and J lost 2 bases; unmatched junction nucleotides: 8. The CDR3 spells CASRPKLAGGTYNEQFF. In DNA form, the CDR3 reads TGTGCCAGCAGACCCAAACTAGCGGGGGGTACCTACAATGAGCAGTTCTTC.

The V gene is TRBV28, the J gene TRBJ1-5; 10 bases line up with TRBD1. J gave up 4 bases and V 4 bases, and 10 bases lay outside the gene matches. There are 17 residues in the CDR3. Germline CDR1 MDHEN, CDR2 SYDVKM. CDR3 DNA: TGTGCCAGCAGTTCTCACCGACAGGGGGCGGGTAATCAGCCCCAGCATTTT. Its protein is CASSSHRQGAGNQPQHF. Drawing the rest from reference TRBV28 and TRBJ1-5, the complete variable domain is DVKVTQSSRYLVKRTGEKVFLECVQDMDHENMFWYRQDPGLGLRLIYFSYDVKMKEKGDIPEGYSVSREKKERFSLILESASTNQTSMYLCASSSHRQGAGNQPQHFGDGTRLSIL.

This clone was detected once. The chain combines TRBV5-4 with TRBJ1-2, with 12 bases identical to TRBD1. This CDR3 has 17 residues. V gave up 4 bases and J gave up 4 bases; unmatched junction bases: 11. Germline lookup yields CDR1 SGHNT and CDR2 YYREEE (reference sequence). The CDR3 DNA sequence: TGTGCCAGCAGCCCGCCGGGACAGGGGGCCCTTTCCTATGGCTACACCTTC. As protein: CASSPPGQGALSYGYTF. Full variable domain (remainder filled in from reference TRBV5-4 and TRBJ1-2): ETGVTQSPTHLIKTRGQQVTLRCSSQSGHNTVSWYQQALGQGPQFIFQYYREEENGRGNFPPRFSGLQFPNYSSELNVNALELDDSALYLCASSPPGQGALSYGYTFGSGTRLTVV.

The rearrangement joins TRBV27 to TRBJ1-1; no clear D. V was shortened by 8 bases and J by 5 bases, with 15 bases between the two germline ends. The germline V gene encodes CDR1 MNHEY and CDR2 SMNVEV (reference sequence). The CDR3 extends over 13 amino acids. The DNA for the CDR3 is TGTGCCAGCGAAACCGCAGCGCGGACTGAAGCTTTCTTT. As protein: CASETAARTEAFF.

The rearrangement joins TRBV7-9 to TRBJ2-7, with D tentatively TRBD1 (6 bases). V was trimmed by 7 bases and J by 4 bases, leaving 11 bases between them. The CDR3 loop spans 12 amino acids. The germline CDR1 and CDR2 sequences are SEHNR and FQNEAQ (reference sequence). The CDR3 loop is CASNFGTYEQYF. For the CDR3, the DNA is TGTGCCAGCAACTTTGGGACATACGAGCAGTACTTC.

V gene TRBV5-1 combines with J gene TRBJ1-1, with D possibly TRBD1 on 6 matching bases. Germline V lookup: CDR1 SGHRS, CDR2 YFSETQ. The length of the CDR3 is 15 residues. Trimming removed 1 base at V and 0 bases at J, with 10 bases between. DNA for the CDR3: TGCGCCAGCAGCTTGAAGACAGGATTGAACACTGAAGCTTTCTTT. It encodes CASSLKTGLNTEAFF.

CDR3 sequence: CASSLTRANNEQFF. CDR3 sequence (DNA): TGTGCCAGCAGCTTAACTAGAGCCAACAATGAGCAGTTCTTC. V and J are TRBV7-8 and TRBJ2-1, with a weak D call TRBD2 (5 bases). The CDR3 runs 14 residues. V was pared by 2 bases and J by 5 bases, with 10 bases between. Germline V gene sequence: CDR1 SGHVS, CDR2 FQNEAQ.

The chain recombines TRBV28 with TRBJ1-3, with D unresolved. Germline lookup yields CDR1 MDHEN and CDR2 SYDVKM. Trimming removed 5 bases from V and 5 bases from J, with 16 bases in between. This CDR3 comprises 15 residues. CDR3 protein: CASSPPSQARNTIYF. In nucleotides, the CDR3 is TGTGCCAGCAGTCCACCCTCCCAAGCCCGAAACACCATATATTTT.

The CDR3 region is CASAPYRGQDTEAFF. CDR3 bases: TGTGCCAGCGCCCCCTATAGAGGACAGGACACTGAAGCTTTCTTT. The rearrangement links TRBV27 to TRBJ1-1; TRBD1 aligns across 7 bases. Per germline, CDR1 MNHEY and CDR2 SMNVEV (reference sequence). Trimming at V came to 8 bases and at J to 3 bases, leaving 12 bases not matched to a gene. This CDR3 contains 15 residues.

This clone was seen more than once but under ten times. The chain employs TRBV6-5 and TRBJ2-2, with D possibly being TRBD1 (5 bases). CDR1 MNHEY and CDR2 SVGAGI come from the germline V gene. The V and J ends lost 0 bases and 6 bases respectively, with 14 bases between them. The CDR3 extends over 16 amino acids. The CDR3 loop is CASSYSIPGSAGELFF. The CDR3 nucleotides read TGTGCCAGCAGTTACTCGATACCAGGGTCTGCCGGGGAGCTGTTTTTT.

In DNA form, the CDR3 reads TGTGCCAGCAGCTTGGCCCTGGCGGGTTTCTCCTACGAGCAGTACTTC. Translating it yields CASSLALAGFSYEQYF. This chain connects TRBV5-8 to TRBJ2-7; possible D gene TRBD2, 5 bases. The CDR3 has 16 residues. Trimming stripped 0 bases from V and 0 bases from J, with 13 bases between. CDR1 and CDR2 (germline): SGHTS, YDEGEE.

The CDR3 here is CASSSYRGKGGNTIYF. The CDR3, as DNA: TGTGCCAGCAGCTCTTACAGGGGGAAAGGTGGAAACACCATATATTTT. The gene calls are TRBV21-1 and TRBJ1-3; the tabulated D call, TRBD1, remains unverified against the DNA. TRBV21-1 is labeled a pseudogene. The length of the CDR3 is 16 residues.

The gene calls are TRBV2 and TRBJ2-7; the match to TRBD1 covers 9 bases. The V gene end was trimmed by 5 bases and the J gene end by 2 bases; junction bases not matched to a gene: 4. The CDR3 contains 14 residues. CDR1 and CDR2 from the germline V gene are SNHLY and FYNNEI. The CDR3 here is CASSLQGAAYEQYF. The CDR3 DNA reads TGTGCCAGCAGTTTACAGGGGGCCGCCTACGAGCAGTACTTC.

The V and J genes are TRBV7-3 and TRBJ2-7; D is perhaps TRBD1 (5 bases). Trimming took off 5 bases at V and 1 base at J, with 18 bases between the two ends. CDR3 length: 16 amino acids. Germline V gene sequence: CDR1 SGHTA, CDR2 FQGTGA. The CDR3 nucleotides are TGTGCCAGCAGCCCCACGACACAGACAGCATCCTACGAGCAGTACTTC. The encoded protein is CASSPTTQTASYEQYF.

The chain couples TRBV4-2 to TRBJ2-1; 10 bases align to TRBD2. Germline V CDR1 and CDR2: LGHNA, YNFKEQ. The CDR3 runs 15 residues. Trimming removed 6 bases from V and 5 bases from J; junction bases left unmatched: 7. The CDR3 nucleotides read TGTGCCAGCAGTCGCGGGACTAGCGTTAACAATGAGCAGTTCTTC. Translated: CASSRGTSVNNEQFF.

This chain connects TRBV11-2 to TRBJ2-7, with D unresolved. Germline V gives CDR1 SGHAT, CDR2 FQNNGV. Trimming removed 5 bases at V and 9 bases at J, with 20 bases between. The CDR3 is 14 residues long. CDR3 DNA: TGTGCCAGCAGCCGCCCGACACCTTACGAGAGGCAGTACTTC. Encoded protein: CASSRPTPYERQYF.

This chain uses TRBV7-2 with TRBJ1-1; 7 bases are a match to TRBD1. CDR3 length equals 16 residues. Unmatched junction bases numbered 13, after V lost 5 bases and J lost 4 bases. CDR1 is SGHTA, CDR2 FQGNSA, per germline. For the CDR3, the DNA is TGTGCCAGCAGCGCCAGATTAAAAGGGGGCTTCACTGAAGCTTTCTTT. Its translation is CASSARLKGGFTEAFF.

The gene calls are TRBV10-2 and TRBJ1-2; D unresolved. Germline V gene data show CDR1 as WSHSY and CDR2 as SAAADI. This CDR3 has 14 amino acids. V gave up 3 bases and J gave up 4 bases, with 12 bases separating them. This chain's CDR3 is CASSDSGLGYGYTF. The CDR3 DNA sequence: TGCGCCAGCAGTGACTCAGGATTAGGCTATGGCTACACCTTC.